This T cell receptor beta chain came from a study of identical twins (dated by TCRdb to between 2015 and 2016). Notes on the research overall: To test whether fetal clonotypes persist, the study used deep sequencing on TCR alpha and beta repertoires from monozygotic twins, unrelated adults of various ages, and cord blood. To rule out contamination, the twin experiments were replicated at different times with different library preparation protocols. What the study reported, not specific to this receptor: Conclusions relied on cross-sectional statistical analysis, since the same donors could not be followed over many years. Zero-insertion analyses could be partly confounded by invariant T cells such as MAIT and iNKT, although diverse VJ usage argued against such confounding for most clonotypes. Compared with coincidental sharing between unrelated individuals, out-of-frame TCR alpha sequences shared between twins had an excess of sequences with low generation probability. The excess sharing between twins in beta out-of-frame sequences was weaker because fewer shared sequences reduced the signal-to-noise ratio. Recombination models systematically underestimated out-of-frame TCR alpha sharing in monozygotic twins but agreed with sharing between unrelated individuals. Fewer insertions were carried by abundant cord blood beta clonotypes; a weaker similar trend was observed in young adult naive repertoires, while no such trend was observed in memory repertoires.

The CDR3 runs 18 amino acids, cysteine and phenylalanine included. Only the CDR3 portion is preserved as DNA: 54 bases, with reading frame beginning at the first base. V has 0 bases trimmed and J has 0 bases trimmed; junction bases matching no gene number 8. Taken from the germline V gene, the CDR1 and CDR2 loops are SGHDT and YYEEEE. Every donor was a healthy Caucasian. The twin cohort comprised three pairs of female monozygotic twins, all aged about 18 to 29 years. Miltenyi CD45RO+ enrichment and human naive T-cell isolation kits were used to isolate memory (CD45RO+) and naive T cells from PBMC. Libraries were prepared through 5' RACE. Sequencing was carried out with an Illumina HiSeq 2000. Template switching added a universal primer binding site, and the final cDNA carried a unique molecular identifier that allowed TCR cDNA molecules to be counted accurately. Specific primers in the conserved constant-segment region were used to synthesize first-strand cDNA for the TCR alpha and beta chains. Each cDNA library was double barcoded, with a SMART-Mk sample barcode plus Illumina barcodes, to control for contamination. Two successive PCR steps introduced TruSeq adapter sequences along with Illumina sample barcodes. The Illumina HiSeq platform was used with custom primers to sequence TCR alpha and beta cDNA libraries. As for the authors' bioinformatics: MiGEC was used to process raw reads and extract unique molecular identifiers, and MiXCR was used to find CDR3 positions. Recombination models were inferred per individual with the repgenHMM and IGoR tools using an EM algorithm. Shared clonotypes were analyzed with the tcR package in R, and sharing was normalized by the product of cloneset sizes. Out-of-frame nonproductive sequences were analyzed to study raw recombination free of thymic and clonal selection effects. TCRdb trimmed the raw reads at Q25, called clones with MiXCR and kept productive beta chains. Each CDR3 protein gets just one entry, which takes the most common genes and DNA from the rows behind it. TCRdb's processing, not the authors', yielded these V and J calls. Present in this sample are around 250,000 distinct CDR3 sequences, approximately 11% of which were seen just once. The leading ten clones occupy approximately 4% of the sample.

A word on this clonotype: Its specific antigen is unknown. One base away there is no much larger clone; base qualities are not given.

Separately, the same data were catalogued under a study of yellow fever vaccine responses in identical twins. Per the second study: The authors reported that the T cell response to vaccination in identical twins appeared partly convergent and partly personalized. The study precisely tracked vaccine-responding T cell clones in identical twins.

Sequencing used memory (CD45RO+) T cells sorted from blood. The cell subset or site label here, explained by the study, means: CD45RO+ enriched T cells. The chain joins TRBV5-6 to TRBJ2-1, with TRBD2 identical over 8 junction bases. The source of this sequence is a woman between 18 and 30 years old in good health. CDR3 reads: CASSLGGAGADSYNEQFF. The DNA sequence is given as TGTGCCAGCAGCTTGGGGGGAGCGGGAGCGGACTCCTACAATGAGCAGTTCTTC.